This T cell receptor (beta chain) emerged from a study of OX40 agonist ivuxolimab in advanced cancers. Notes on the research overall: The costimulatory receptor OX40 (CD134) was targeted by ivuxolimab, a fully human IgG2 agonistic monoclonal antibody. Intravenous ivuxolimab was administered to patients every 2 weeks at six dose levels: 0.01, 0.1, 0.3, 1.5, 3 and 10 mg/kg. Among the 52 dose-escalation patients, around 20 had hepatocellular carcinoma, about 15 melanoma, 9 renal cell carcinoma and 9 head and neck cancer. A male proportion of roughly 80% and a mean age of approximately 61 years, ranging from roughly 23 to 85, were recorded for the dose-escalation cohort. Patients were allowed to have had prior anti-PD-1, anti-PD-L1 or anti-CTLA-4 therapy, and around two fifths of the dose-escalation patients had been treated with checkpoint inhibitors. Partial responses occurred in three dose-escalation patients: two with cutaneous melanoma and one with hepatocellular carcinoma. Peripheral TCRbeta sequencing was intended to test whether TCR sequence diversity was altered and clonal T-cell expansion was caused by ivuxolimab. The paper reports the monotherapy dose-escalation portion (N = 52 patients) of the phase I ivuxolimab trial. Paper-wide results and their limitations: The antigen specificity of the peripheral T cells that underwent clonal expansion was not determined. Low levels of normalized T-cell clonal expansion were also seen in some patients who did not respond. In partial responders in the 0.1-3.0 mg/kg groups, normalized peripheral clonal expansion was found to be among the lowest, especially among CD8+ T cells. At doses of 0.1 to 3.0 mg/kg, clonal expansion of both CD4+ and CD8+ T cells in blood was seen between baseline and week 6. On average, CD8+ T cells showed more expanded clones than CD4+ T cells after ivuxolimab.

The trial excluded patients who had a history of autoimmune disease or who were on systemic immunosuppression. In every dose cohort, peripheral blood was drawn for TCR sequencing at baseline, cycle 4 day 1, and cycle 7 day 1. The samples were drawn from a first-in-human, open-label, multicenter phase I dose-escalation trial of ivuxolimab. The trial enrolled adults with locally advanced or metastatic head and neck squamous cell, hepatocellular, melanoma or renal cell carcinoma. Before TCR sequencing, CD4+ and CD8+ T cells were separately sorted from peripheral blood. Genomic DNA was isolated from the sorted cells so that the TCRbeta CDR3 region could be sequenced. The immunoSEQ Assay was used for sequencing of TCRbeta CDR3 regions. TCRdb carries this immuneACCESS record with in-frame sequences only. Its versions omit some clonotypes, under half of them owing to an unresolved V gene in the studies checked, with the rest unexplained. This sample lists fewer than 35,000 clones; over 85% were detected once. The ten largest account for approximately 0.9% of the sample.

On this clone itself: It lacks a known antigen. No clone much larger than this one lies a single base away; base qualities are absent.

The germline ends are 15 bases apart after V is trimmed by 3 bases and J by 12 bases. CDR1 and CDR2 are read off the germline V gene (reference sequence) as GTSNPN and SVGIG. Inclusive of the bounding cysteine and phenylalanine, the CDR3 is 12 residues long. The entry retains the CDR3 DNA only, 36 bases that are in frame from base 1. The sequenced sample was CD4+ or CD8+ T cells sorted from blood, obtained in a trial of the OX40 agonist ivuxolimab. This receptor was taken from an adult with an advanced solid tumor such as melanoma, head and neck, liver or kidney cancer. This chain is built from TRBV30 and TRBJ2-4; D gene: possibly TRBD1, on 5 matching bases. The sequence in DNA is TGTGCCTGGAGCTCCTCAGGGAACCCTCAGTACTTC. It translates to CAWSSSGNPQYF.